This T cell receptor beta chain was sequenced for a study of regulatory T cells in long-lasting Graves disease. Study information: Those with persistent Graves' disease had received antithyroid drugs for over 5 years with positive TSH receptor antibodies. Study-level findings and limits: Repertoires from persistent disease leaned toward TRBV28, TRBJ1-2 and TRBJ2-5. Patients with persistent disease shared some 2,900 public clonotypes, outpacing the roughly 950 shared by new patients.

Time point meaning: persistent/refractory GD, antithyroid drugs over 5 years with positive TRAb. Scientists built the TCR library using RNA that was extracted from PBMCs. American Thyroid Association guidelines defined Graves' disease diagnosis. Arm-PCR with iRepertoire HTBI primers amplified the CDR3 regions for these TCR beta libraries. TCRdb redid the calling of the multiplex PCR reads with MiXCR, one entry per CDR3 protein. The sample has a few hundred thousand distinct CDR3 sequences; roughly a quarter are singletons. The length of the CDR3 is 15 residues. Germline CDR1 reads SGHTA; CDR2 reads FQGNSA. With V trimmed by 2 bases and J by 5 bases, 8 bases remained unmatched. This clonotype has just a few counts. No antigen is known for it.

This chain connects TRBV7-2 to TRBJ2-7; 8 bases agree with TRBD2. The sample was peripheral blood mononuclear cells (PBMCs), taken when the disease was refractory, from a patient treated with antithyroid drugs. The sequence came from a female donor with Graves disease. The CDR3 sequence: CASSLFRGLGNEQYF. The CDR3 DNA reads as TGTGCCAGCAGCTTATTTCGGGGACTAGGAAACGAGCAGTACTTC. The full variable domain, completed using reference TRBV7-2 and TRBJ2-7, is GAGVSQSPSNKVTEKGKDVELRCDPISGHTALYWYRQSLGQGLEFLIYFQGNSAPDKSGLPSDRFSAERTGGSVSTLTIQRTQQEDSAVYLCASSLFRGLGNEQYFGPGTRLTVT.